This T cell receptor beta chain stems from a study of cytomegalovirus exposure and HLA in healthy donors (TCRdb year 2017). Context from the whole study: According to an earlier analysis of several hundred of the donors, roughly 180 million T cells yielded 117 million unique TCR beta sequences and approximately 280 Gb of sequence data. A later analysis re-examined previously published TCR beta repertoires from hundreds of donors and added high-resolution HLA genotyping to investigate patterns of TCR occurrence. High-throughput TCR immunosequencing, statistical association of individual TCRs with disease status, and machine learning were combined to predict cytomegalovirus infection status. In a later genetic analysis, genome-wide SNP genotypes for about three fifths of the roughly 670 donors were used, and that subset was treated as a discovery cohort. On average, roughly 200,000 unique TCR beta nucleotide sequences were sequenced per donor among more than 350 genotyped donors of the cohort, with 15% to 20% of those sequences being non-productive. The number of typed donors differed by locus: about 629-630 for A, B, C, DRB1 and DQB1; approximately 530 for DQA1; about 600 for DPA1; and about 450 for DPB1. An earlier analysis of around 580 of the donors used high-throughput TCR beta sequencing to judge whether each TCR beta V gene segment behaved as functional or pseudogenic. Both class I and class II loci were covered by HLA typing, at four-digit resolution. Because of strong linkage in the cohort, five DR-DQ haplotypes were treated as single units for association and clustering. An early release that covered some 630 HLA-typed donors contained approximately 300 gigabases of sequencing data and tens of millions of unique TCR sequences. The study profiled the T cell repertoires of under 850 subjects by immunosequencing and related them to cytomegalovirus serostatus. The study aimed to test whether signatures of past pathogen exposure could be identified by cataloging public T cell receptors. Besides the first cohort of hundreds of subjects, a separate validation cohort made up of roughly 120 different subjects was used. Every repertoire in the discovery cohort had been generated on one and the same sequencing platform. Rather than drawing on any new phenotypic data, the later analysis identified candidate immune exposures from TCR beta sequences and the way those sequences occurred across donors. Among the approximately 430 genotyped donors, approximately 76% belonged to the genetic ancestry cluster associated with self-reported Caucasian donors. Alongside the repertoire data, information on donor age, sex, ethnicity and CMV serostatus was compiled. Overall results and qualifications from the work: An association between a missense DCLRE1C variant and V-gene and J-gene trimming of TCR beta chains was found in a later genetic analysis and replicated in an independent cohort. While some public TCRs were present in many individuals, most TCR sequences turned up only very rarely across donors. Compared with the roughly 710-donor mean, donors in an Asian-associated ancestry cluster had fewer N-insertions in productive TCRs, according to a later genetic analysis. Linkage disequilibrium might explain the correlated functional status among segregating V segments, but an unknown experimental factor could not be excluded. According to the authors, the approach could potentially be generalized to other disease states and immunological phenotypes. According to a later analysis, most CMV-associated TCR beta chains appeared to be HLA-restricted, and the HLA associations seemed to be driven largely by CMV exposure. A later analysis associated about 17,000 TCR beta sequences with specific HLA alleles at a false discovery rate of 0.05. In both the original and validation cohorts, the classifier was reported to diagnose cytomegalovirus status with high specificity and sensitivity. In vitro tests confirmed that a few of the cytomegalovirus-associated TCR beta chains recognize cytomegalovirus antigens. A further reported finding was that TCR beta sequences accurately predicted the HLA-A and HLA-B alleles for most subjects in the first cohort. The earlier analysis of around 600 of the donors excluded 15 to 20 rarely observed V segments, including chromosome 9 orphons, because counts were too low. According to a later analysis, parvovirus B19, influenza, CMV and Epstein-Barr virus appeared linked to several top co-occurrence clusters. The study listed 150 to 200 TCR beta chains as associated with cytomegalovirus. Immune exposure information for the cohort was limited to CMV serostatus. According to a later analysis, TCR association rates differed among HLA loci, with DRB1 alleles showing the most associated TCRs and HLA-C alleles showing the fewest. In an earlier analysis of around 500 of the donors, most TCR beta V segments appeared in productive rearrangements about 87% or about 30% of the time, broadly matching IMGT annotations. Presence/absence analyses assumed roughly uniform sequencing depth across donors, an assumption that may not hold. Compared with equally common non-associated chains, HLA-associated TCR beta chains in a later analysis were more clonally expanded and had lower generation probabilities. Some IMGT-functional V segments, including TRBV6-2 and TRBV6-3, could not be told apart with the 87-base-pair reads, so those segments were excluded. A cluster of highly shared sequence variants was judged likely to represent a technical artifact of the sequencing pipeline. Because some donors lacked HLA typing at each locus, the association tests relied only on the typed subset. This cohort had only TCR beta chains sequenced, and the lack of alpha or paired-chain data limited which features could be detected. When HLA alleles, especially DR and DQ, strongly co-occurred, attributing TCR associations to individual alleles was difficult.

A note on this clone: Its recognized antigen is unknown. Base qualities are missing; no much larger clone stands one base away.

In total, approximately 610 healthy bone marrow donors made up the cohort. Cohort members were all nominally healthy when sampled, although unrecorded immune exposures were likely present. The donor tested CMV seronegative and was one of the 352 seronegative cohort members. Each donor provided a peripheral blood sample, and peripheral blood mononuclear cells were used for TCR beta sequencing. Genomic DNA was extracted from the blood cell samples with the Qiagen DNeasy Blood Extraction Kit. The CDR3 contains 12 residues, cysteine and phenylalanine counted. CDR3 DNA only is kept here, 36 bases in frame from base 1. Via the germline V gene, CDR1 is SQVTM and CDR2 ANQGSEA. The library came from the immunoSEQ multiplex PCR assay. The multiplex PCR relied on a mix of 60 forward primers for TCR Vbeta segments and 13 reverse primers for TCR Jbeta segments. The CDR3 region of rearranged TCR beta genes was amplified from genomic DNA with a multiplex PCR assay. The amplified TCR beta libraries were sequenced on the Illumina HiSeq System as 87-base-pair reads. The published analysis was carried out like this. A later analysis tallied roughly 78 million unique TCR beta chains across the 600 to 700 repertoires, and approximately 12 million of those chains were shared by two or more donors. Raw reads were error-corrected and collapsed into unique sequences by a nearest-neighbor algorithm in which closely related sequences were merged to remove PCR and sequencing errors. CDR3 sequences were aligned to IMGT reference sequences to assign V, D and J gene segments. Each retained sequence needed at least a six-nucleotide match to both a V gene segment and a J gene segment. A rearrangement was called productive if the CDR3 had no stop codons and remained in frame with V and J, and every other rearrangement was called non-productive. CDR3 was defined by IMGT convention, running from the second conserved V-encoded cysteine to the conserved J-encoded phenylalanine. In an earlier analysis of some 550 of the donors, sequences lacking an unambiguous match to a single V gene segment were excluded. In an earlier analysis of 450 to 700 of the donors, V segments were called functional above 56.7% productive rearrangements and were called segregating when the between-donor standard deviation exceeded 5%. A statistical classification framework was built to diagnose cytomegalovirus status from the catalog of TCR beta chain sequences. In a later analysis, TCR nucleotide sequences were compared against IMGT/GENE-DB human TR gene sequences so that V and J genes could be assigned. Using the TCRdist pipeline, a later analysis assigned CDR3 sequences along with most-parsimonious VDJ recombination scenarios. A later analysis defined each TCR beta chain by its CDR3 amino acid sequence plus V-gene family, and excluded reads lacking a unique V-gene family. To address suspected cross-contamination and a sequencing artifact, a later analysis removed around 600 highly shared, low-generation-probability nucleotide sequences. In a later analysis, a clonal expansion index was calculated for each public chain from normalized within-repertoire ranks of inferred template counts. Generation probabilities in a later analysis came from a VDJ recombination model fitted to out-of-frame rearrangements, and those results were checked against IGoR. A later analysis scored TCR-TCR, TCR-HLA and TCR-CMV co-occurrence with hypergeometric tests, applying a repertoire-size bias correction to TCR pairs. A later analysis estimated false discovery rates by permuting HLA or CMV assignments 20 times. In a later analysis, co-occurring TCRs were grouped using DBSCAN, and TCRdist sequence similarity was added for clustering within HLA-allele-positive subsets. For co-occurrence clustering, repertoires with fewer than 30,000 or more than 120,000 public chains were excluded, along with roughly 5 repertoires with anomalous nucleotide sharing. TCRdb retrieved this table from immuneACCESS and kept in-frame rearrangements only. Not all clones are present; in checked studies, unresolved V genes account for under half, and no reason is known for the remainder. V and J calls and clone size come straight from that table; D and trimming were deduced from the DNA. The sample table shows over 45,000 clones, and around 78% are seen once. The ten largest clones add up to about 1.5% of the sample.

The sample taken for sequencing was PBMCs. Rearrangement joined TRBV29-1 to TRBJ2-4; the D gene is unclear. This receptor was identified in a female donor in good health and CMV-seronegative. CDR3 protein: CSATLAKNIQYF. In nucleotides, the sequence is TGCAGTGCTACTTTAGCCAAAAACATTCAGTACTTC. Full variable domain (CDR3 extended with the reference TRBV29-1 and TRBJ2-4 proteins): SAVISQKPSRDICQRGTSLTIQCQVDSQVTMMFWYRQQPGQSLTLIATANQGSEATYESGFVIDKFPISRPNLTFSTLTVSNMSPEDSSIYLCSATLAKNIQYFGAGTRLSVL.